The 10 T cell receptor beta chains below all came from one sample that was sequenced in a study of blood T cell repertoires in COVID-19. Profiling relied on immunoSEQ multiplex PCR, and the TCRdb table lists in-frame clones only, not all of them. The data show 160,000 or so clones, with approximately 79% seen just once and approximately 7.6% held by the top ten. The sequencing input was peripheral blood. The receptors derive from a woman in her fifties or sixties with COVID-19, enrolled during active disease.

The chain employs TRBV5-1 and TRBJ1-1, with unresolved D. The V and J ends lost 1 base and 2 bases respectively, with 6 bases between them. There are 13 residues in the CDR3. Germline assignment: CDR1 SGHRS and CDR2 YFSETQ. CDR3 DNA: TGCGCCAGCAGCTTGACACTAAACACTGAAGCTTTCTTT. Its translation is CASSLTLNTEAFF.

This rearrangement joins TRBV28 to TRBJ2-7, with a weak D call TRBD2 (5 bases). With 5 bases removed from V and 3 bases from J, the gap between germline ends came to 14 bases. The CDR3 extends over 14 amino acids. CDR1 is MDHEN and CDR2 is SYDVKM in the germline V gene. The DNA of the CDR3 is TGTGCCAGCAGTAAACGGGGAAAGGTCTACGAGCAGTACTTC. This codes for CASSKRGKVYEQYF.

V and J are TRBV18 and TRBJ1-1; no firm D call. V was trimmed by 2 bases and J by 4 bases, leaving 14 bases between them. In germline, CDR1 is KGHSH, CDR2 LQKENI. The CDR3 runs to 15 residues. The CDR3 DNA reads as TGTGCCAGCTCACCAAAGGCCATACGGGTCACTGAAGCTTTCTTT. This sequence encodes CASSPKAIRVTEAFF.

The chain couples TRBV6-2 or TRBV6-3 to TRBJ1-6; D is ambiguous. CDR1 and CDR2 from the germline V gene are MNHEY and SVGEGT. Deletions cut 0 bases from V and 7 bases from J, with 10 bases between. The CDR3 covers 15 residues. The CDR3 DNA sequence: TGTGCCAGCAGTTACTCGAGAGGAGGGAATTCACCCCTCCACTTT. Protein sequence: CASSYSRGGNSPLHF.

The genes are TRBV28 and TRBJ1-1; tentatively, D is TRBD1 (6 bases). Germline V gives CDR1 MDHEN, CDR2 SYDVKM. This CDR3 contains 13 residues. Trimming left V 11 bases short and J 8 bases short, with 21 bases between. CDR3: CAGMTPGETEAFF. The CDR3 DNA sequence: TGTGCCGGAATGACGCCAGGGGAAACGGAAGCTTTCTTT.

The gene calls are TRBV5-4 and TRBJ1-5, with TRBD1 matching over 8 bases. Trimming took 4 bases from V and 7 from J; bases not matched to a gene: 4. This CDR3 spans 13 amino acids. Germline CDR1 reads SGHNT; CDR2 reads YYREEE (reference sequence). CDR3: CASSTDRDQPQHF. In DNA, the CDR3 is TGTGCCAGCAGCACGGACAGGGACCAGCCCCAGCATTTT. The full variable domain, with the rest looked up from reference TRBV5-4 and TRBJ1-5, is ETGVTQSPTHLIKTRGQQVTLRCSSQSGHNTVSWYQQALGQGPQFIFQYYREEENGRGNFPPRFSGLQFPNYSSELNVNALELDDSALYLCASSTDRDQPQHFGDGTRLSIL.

The chain combines TRBV7-2 with TRBJ1-3; D unclear. The V end was cut by 3 bases, the J end by 3 bases, with 6 bases between. The CDR3 length is 13 residues. From germline, CDR1 is SGHTA and CDR2 FQGNSA. CDR3 nucleotides: TGTGCCAGCAGCTTCGAGGTTGGAAACACCATATATTTT. Protein product: CASSFEVGNTIYF.

This chain links TRBV19 with TRBJ2-5; TRBD2 is a possible D gene (5 bases). The V gene lost 6 bases and the J gene lost 2 bases, with 10 bases spanning the gap. CDR1 and CDR2 (germline): LNHDA, SQIVND (reference sequence). The CDR3 contains 13 residues. This CDR3 is CASSPGSQETQYF. The CDR3 region has the DNA TGTGCCAGTAGCCCGGGATCTCAAGAGACCCAGTACTTC.

This chain links TRBV5-4 with TRBJ2-2, with TRBD2 as a possible D gene (6 bases). Between the trimmed V and J ends, which lost 4 bases and 5 bases, there was a span of 12 bases. The CDR3 is made up of 14 amino acids. From germline, CDR1 is SGHNT and CDR2 YYREEE (reference sequence). CDR3 in DNA: TGTGCCAGCAGCCAAAGACGGGAGACCGGGGAGCTGTTTTTT. Its protein product is CASSQRRETGELFF.

As DNA, the CDR3 is TGTGCCAGCAGCCAAGTGGCGGGGTATGGCTACACCTTC. Translating gives CASSQVAGYGYTF. The V gene is TRBV3-1 (or the pseudogene TRBV3-2), the J gene TRBJ1-2; no clear D gene. Trimming shortened V by 1 base and J by 5 bases, and 8 bases separated the two germline ends. Germline V gene sequence: CDR1 LGHDT, CDR2 YNNKEL (reference sequence). This CDR3 comprises 13 residues.